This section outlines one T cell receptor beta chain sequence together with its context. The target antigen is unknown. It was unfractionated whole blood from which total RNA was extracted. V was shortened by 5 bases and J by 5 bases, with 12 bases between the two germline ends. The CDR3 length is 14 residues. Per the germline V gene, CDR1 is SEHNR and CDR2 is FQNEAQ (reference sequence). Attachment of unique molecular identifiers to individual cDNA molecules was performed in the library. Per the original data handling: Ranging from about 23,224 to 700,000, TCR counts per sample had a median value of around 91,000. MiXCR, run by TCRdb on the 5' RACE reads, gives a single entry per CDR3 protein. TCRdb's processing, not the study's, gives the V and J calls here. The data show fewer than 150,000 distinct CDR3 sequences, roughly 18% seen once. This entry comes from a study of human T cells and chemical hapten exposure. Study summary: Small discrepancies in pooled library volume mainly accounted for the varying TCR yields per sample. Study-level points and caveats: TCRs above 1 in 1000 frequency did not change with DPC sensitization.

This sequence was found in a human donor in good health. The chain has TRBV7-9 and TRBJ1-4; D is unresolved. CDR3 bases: TGTGCCAGCAGCCTAAAGTCGGGGAATGAAAAACTGTTTTTT. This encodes CASSLKSGNEKLFF.